Listed here are 10 T cell receptor beta chains from one sample, sequenced in a study of T cell clonality in common variable immunodeficiency. Study observations and caveats: Common variable immunodeficiency TCR beta sequences reportedly had fewer deletions and N-nucleotide insertions.

Profiling relied on immunoSEQ multiplex PCR, and the TCRdb table lists in-frame clones only, not all of them. Found here are around 25,000 clones, no singletons; the ten largest cover about 24%. No antigen has been assigned to these receptors. The specimen sequenced was peripheral blood mononuclear cells. These receptors all stem from a human donor with common variable immunodeficiency.

This clone was found many times. The read terminates 3 residues before the CDR3 end, so the remaining end is supplied by the germline J gene. This chain connects TRBV6-1 to TRBJ2-7; D possibly matches TRBD1 or TRBD2 (5 bases each). The CDR3 is 14 residues long. Trimming pared 4 bases from V and 0 bases from J, leaving 10 bases between. CDR1 MNHNS and CDR2 SASEGT come from the germline V gene. CDR3 residues: CASSGEGYSYEQYF. The sequenced CDR3 bases are TGTGCCAGCAGTGGCGAGGGGTACTCCTACGAG.

This clone was observed a few times. A much larger clone lies one base from this, so it may be a read error. The read ends 3 residues before the CDR3 terminus; that terminus is restored from the germline J gene. The V gene is TRBV6-2 or TRBV6-3, the J gene TRBJ1-6, with 9 bases aligning to TRBD1. This CDR3 is 16 amino acids long. CDR1 and CDR2 (germline): MNHEY, SVGEGT. The V gene end was trimmed by 0 bases and the J gene end by 10 bases; junction bases not matched to a gene: 7. Partial CDR3 DNA: TGTGCCAGCAGTTACTCGGGACAGGGAAGCAAGTCACCC. Translation: CASSYSGQGSKSP. The complete CDR3 protein is CASSYSGQGSKSPLHF.

Concerning this clone itself: Read data end 3 residues before the CDR3 end; the end is taken from the germline J gene. This chain joins TRBV6-1 and TRBJ2-5, with 8 bases that match TRBD2. V dropped 1 base and J dropped 6; count of bases not matched to a gene: 16. Germline V gives CDR1 MNHNS, CDR2 SASEGT. The CDR3 is 18 residues long. This CDR3 reads CASSEGLWSGGQEKTQYF. The DNA read from the CDR3 is TGTGCCAGCAGTGAAGGGCTGTGGAGCGGGGGCCAGGAAAAGACC.

This clone was found many times. The CDR3 end is not reached by the read, which stops 3 residues before it; the germline J gene fills it in. The chain carries TRBV30 and TRBJ1-1; D is ambiguous. The CDR3 sequence is 16 residues long. V dropped 2 bases and J dropped 2 bases, with 18 bases sitting between them. Per the germline V gene, CDR1 is GTSNPN and CDR2 is SVGIG (reference sequence). The CDR3: CAWSPPFWPINTEAFF. The sequenced CDR3 bases are TGTGCCTGGAGTCCCCCTTTTTGGCCGATTAACACTGAA.

The table lists this clone with a few counts. The CDR3 goes on 3 residues after the read ends, and that part is filled in from the germline J gene. V and J are TRBV18 and TRBJ1-5; no definite D call. This CDR3 comprises 16 residues. Germline CDR1 and CDR2: KGHSH and LQKENI. Trimming took off 5 bases at V and 0 bases at J, with 14 bases between the two ends. Partial CDR3 DNA: TGTGCCAGCTCATCCGAAAGGGTAAATAGCAATCAGCCC. Amino acids: CASSSERVNSNQP. The CDR3 in its entirety is CASSSERVNSNQPQHF.

There are a few counts of this clone. The DNA ends 3 residues before the CDR3 does, and the rest of the CDR3 is filled in from the germline J gene. The V call is TRBV7-9, the J call TRBJ1-4, with D possibly TRBD1 on 6 matching bases. The CDR3 length is 15 residues. V was shortened by 4 bases and J by 7 bases, with 16 bases between the two germline ends. Germline CDR1 is SEHNR and CDR2 is FQNEAQ (reference sequence). This CDR3 reads CASSSMGGASEKLFF. The sequenced part of the CDR3 DNA is TGTGCCAGCAGCTCCATGGGGGGGGCGTCTGAAAAA. Full variable domain (remainder filled in from reference TRBV7-9 and TRBJ1-4): DTGVSQNPRHKITKRGQNVTFRCDPISEHNRLYWYRQTLGQGPEFLTYFQNEAQLEKSRLLSDRFSAERPKGSFSTLEIQRTEQGDSAMYLCASSSMGGASEKLFFGSGTQLSVL.

This clone has ten or more counts. The CDR3 goes on 3 residues after the read ends, and that part is filled in from the germline J gene. The chain is built from TRBV6-2 or TRBV6-3 and TRBJ2-3; 9 nucleotides match TRBD1. The length of the CDR3 is 15 residues. Germline V gene sequence: CDR1 MNHEY, CDR2 SVGEGT. V was clipped by 8 bases and J by 2 bases; unmatched bases: 8. The sequenced CDR3 bases are TGTGCCAGCGGCGCTAGGACAGGGGCCACAGATACG. This gives the protein CASGARTGATDT. In full, the CDR3 reads CASGARTGATDTQYF.

This clone was detected ten times or more. With the read ending 3 residues before the CDR3 end, the germline J gene is used to fill in that end. This chain uses TRBV2 with TRBJ2-7, with D perhaps matching TRBD1 (5 bases). The CDR3 extends over 14 amino acids. Germline assignment: CDR1 SNHLY and CDR2 FYNNEI. V was shortened by 7 bases and J by 2 bases, with 15 bases between the two germline ends. The chain's CDR3 is CASKMSTAAYEQYF. The sequenced CDR3 bases are TGTGCCAGCAAGATGTCGACAGCCGCCTACGAG.

This clone was detected many times. The read comes to an end 3 residues before the CDR3 does, leaving the germline J gene to fill in the end. The chain combines TRBV2 with TRBJ1-2, with a weak D call TRBD1 (5 bases). The germline gives CDR1 SNHLY, CDR2 FYNNEI. The CDR3 is 14 amino acids. CDR3 DNA, as far as it was read: TGTGCCAGCAGTGAAAGGAGTGGGGCCAAACTC. This codes for CASSERSGAKL. The entire CDR3 protein is CASSERSGAKLYTF.

This clone was observed many times. The CDR3 end falls 3 residues outside the read, so it is completed with the germline J gene. The J gene is TRBJ2-2, the V gene TRBV7-2; TRBD1 matches at 8 bases. This CDR3 spans 16 amino acids. Per germline, CDR1 SGHTA and CDR2 FQGNSA. Trimming at V came to 0 bases and at J to 4 bases, leaving 4 bases not matched to a gene. CDR3 in amino acids: CASSLAAGGLTGELFF. The sequenced part of the CDR3 DNA is TGTGCCAGCAGCTTAGCGGCAGGGGGCCTCACCGGGGAG.